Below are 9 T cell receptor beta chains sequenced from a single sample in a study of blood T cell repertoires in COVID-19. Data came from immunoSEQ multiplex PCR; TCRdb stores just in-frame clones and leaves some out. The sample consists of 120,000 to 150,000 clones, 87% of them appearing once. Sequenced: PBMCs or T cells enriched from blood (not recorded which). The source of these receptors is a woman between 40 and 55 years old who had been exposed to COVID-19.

The CDR3 loop reads CATRFPPQHF. Here the CDR3 DNA reads TGTGCAACACGCTTTCCGCCCCAGCATTTT. V and J are TRBV6-5 and TRBJ1-5, with D hard to call. Germline loops: CDR1 MNHEY, CDR2 SVGAGI. CDR3 size: 10 residues.

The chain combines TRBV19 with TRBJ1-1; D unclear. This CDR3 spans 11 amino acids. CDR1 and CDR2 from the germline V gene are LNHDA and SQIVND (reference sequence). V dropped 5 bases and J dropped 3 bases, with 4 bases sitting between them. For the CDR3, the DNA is TGTGCCAGTAGTCTCTACACTGAAGCTTTCTTT. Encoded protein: CASSLYTEAFF.

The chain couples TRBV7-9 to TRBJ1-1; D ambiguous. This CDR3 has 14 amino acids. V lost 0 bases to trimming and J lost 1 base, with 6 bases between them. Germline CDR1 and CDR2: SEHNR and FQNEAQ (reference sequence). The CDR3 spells CASSLAARNTEAFF. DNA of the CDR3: TGTGCCAGCAGCTTAGCGGCTAGGAACACTGAAGCTTTCTTT.

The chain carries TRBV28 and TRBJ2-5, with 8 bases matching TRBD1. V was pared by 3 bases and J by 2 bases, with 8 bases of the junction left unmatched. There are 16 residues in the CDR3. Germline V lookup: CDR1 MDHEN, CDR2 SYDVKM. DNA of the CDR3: TGTGCCAGCAGTTTTGGTGGCAGGGGGCTTCAAGAGACCCAGTACTTC. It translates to CASSFGGRGLQETQYF.

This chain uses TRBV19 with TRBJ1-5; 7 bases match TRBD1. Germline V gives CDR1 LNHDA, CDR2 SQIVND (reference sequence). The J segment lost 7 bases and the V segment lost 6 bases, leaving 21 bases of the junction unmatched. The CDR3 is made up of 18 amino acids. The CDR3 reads CASSISPLMSRGEQPQHF. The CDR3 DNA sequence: TGTGCCAGTAGCATATCCCCCCTCATGTCCAGGGGGGAGCAGCCCCAGCATTTT.

This CDR3 is CATREVREKLFF. The CDR3, as DNA: TGTGCCACCAGAGAGGTTCGGGAAAAACTGTTTTTT. The chain carries TRBV28 and TRBJ1-4; D gene uncertain. The germline V gene has CDR1 MDHEN and CDR2 SYDVKM. The CDR3 is 12 amino acids. V was cut by 10 bases and J by 8 bases, with 14 bases left in between. Full variable domain (missing parts from reference TRBV28 and TRBJ1-4): DVKVTQSSRYLVKRTGEKVFLECVQDMDHENMFWYRQDPGLGLRLIYFSYDVKMKEKGDIPEGYSVSREKKERFSLILESASTNQTSMYLCATREVREKLFFGSGTQLSVL.

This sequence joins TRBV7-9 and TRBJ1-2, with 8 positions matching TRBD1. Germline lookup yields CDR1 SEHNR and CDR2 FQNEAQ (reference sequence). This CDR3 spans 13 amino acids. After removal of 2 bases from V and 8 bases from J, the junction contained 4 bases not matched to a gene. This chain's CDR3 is CASSLQGAKGYTF. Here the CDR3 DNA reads TGTGCCAGCAGCTTACAGGGGGCGAAAGGCTACACCTTC.

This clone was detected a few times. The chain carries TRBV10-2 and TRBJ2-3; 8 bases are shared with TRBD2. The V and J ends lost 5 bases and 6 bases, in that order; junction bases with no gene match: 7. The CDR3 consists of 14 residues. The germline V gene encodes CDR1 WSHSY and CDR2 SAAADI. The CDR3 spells CASSPGLASDTQYF. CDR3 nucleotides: TGCGCCAGCAGTCCTGGACTAGCATCCGATACGCAGTATTTT.

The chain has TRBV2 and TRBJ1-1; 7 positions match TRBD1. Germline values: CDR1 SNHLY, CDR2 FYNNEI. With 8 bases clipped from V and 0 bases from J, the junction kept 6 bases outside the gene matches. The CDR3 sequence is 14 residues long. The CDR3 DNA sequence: TGTGCCAGCTTGGCAGGGGGGATGAACACTGAAGCTTTCTTT. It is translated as CASLAGGMNTEAFF. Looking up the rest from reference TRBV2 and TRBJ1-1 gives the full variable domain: EPEVTQTPSHQVTQMGQEVILRCVPISNHLYFYWYRQILGQKVEFLVSFYNNEISEKSEIFDDQFSVERPDGSNFTLKIRSTKLEDSAMYFCASLAGGMNTEAFFGQGTRLTVV.